These T cell receptor beta chains were read from a single sample in a study of tumor and adjacent non-tumor tissue in lung cancer. Each CDR3 protein gets one entry after TCRdb re-called the multiplex PCR reads with MiXCR. The top ten hold 19% of the sample, which has some 99,000 distinct CDR3 sequences, 60% to 65% seen once. Sequencing was performed on distant non-tumor lung tissue. The receptor source for this set is a man aged 60 to 69 with non-small cell lung cancer. Each CDR3 is given with its conserved first and last residue. D genes are given only for firm matches. The size field is filled for only some rows; it gives once, few, many or a size class.

D gene	V gene	clone size	J gene	CDR3 DNA	CDR3 protein
TRBD2	TRBV11-1	once	TRBJ2-1	TGTGCCAGTAACTTAGGCATGACTAGCGGGGGGAATGAGCAGTTCTTC	CASNLGMTSGGNEQFF
.	TRBV4-3	.	TRBJ2-2	TGCGCCAGTAGCCAAGTAGGCGGCTCCGAGGAGCTGTTTTTT	CASSQVGGSEELFF
TRBD2	TRBV29-1	many	TRBJ2-1	TGCAGCGTTGGGACTAGCGGCAATGAGCAGTTCTTC	CSVGTSGNEQFF
.	TRBV4-2	once	TRBJ2-7	TGTGCCAGCAGCCAGGGGGTGGGCGCTTCCTACGAGCAGTACTTC	CASSQGVGASYEQYF
TRBD2	TRBV7-8	.	TRBJ2-3	TGTGCCAGCAGCCGGAGGACTAACGGGGGGACAGATACGCAGTATTTT	CASSRRTNGGTDTQYF
.	TRBV14	few	TRBJ1-1	TGTGTCAGCAGCCACTTTCGGGGAGGAAACACTGAAGCTTTCTTT	CVSSHFRGGNTEAFF
.	TRBV6-5	once	TRBJ2-3	TGTGCCAGCGGTTTCTCGGGCGAGCGGTACACAGATAGGCACTATTTT	CASGFSGERYTDRHYF
.	TRBV20-1	many	TRBJ1-2	TGCAGTGCCCTTGGTGATGGGGCTAACTATGGCTACACCTTC	CSALGDGANYGYTF
.	TRBV4-1	many	TRBJ2-2	TGCGCCAGCAGTCTACGGGCCCACGATTACGGGGAGCTGTTTTTT	CASSLRAHDYGELFF
.	TRBV20-1	.	TRBJ2-3	TGCAGTGCTAGAGAGGGCGGAGATACGCAGTATTTT	CSAREGGDTQYF
.	TRBV7-9	few	TRBJ1-2	TGTGCCAGCCAGGGCGGCGAGAGCTATGGCTACACCTTC	CASQGGESYGYTF
.	TRBV6-6	.	TRBJ1-5	TGCGCCAGCAGTTACGGGAGGGTTGACAGTCAGCCCCAGCATTTT	CASSYGRVDSQPQHF
.	TRBV2	.	TRBJ2-7	TGTGCCAGCAGAAGACGGGGGGCTTACGAGCAGTACTTC	CASRRRGAYEQYF
.	TRBV18	.	TRBJ1-1	TGTGCCAGCCCAACCGGAGAGGGGCTAAATGAAGCTTTCTTT	CASPTGEGLNEAFF
.	TRBV5-6	many	TRBJ2-1	TGTGCCAGCAGCTTGGAGGCTAGCGTGTACAATGAGCAGTTCTTC	CASSLEASVYNEQFF
TRBD1	TRBV11-3	.	TRBJ2-1	TGTGCCAGTAGCTCAGAGGACAGGGTGCTGTTCTTC	CASSSEDRVLFF
.	TRBV6-2/TRBV6-3	.	TRBJ2-1	TGTGCCAGGAGCTATCTCCCTACGCGGAGCTCCTACAATGAGCAGTTCTTC	CARSYLPTRSSYNEQFF
.	TRBV29-1	.	TRBJ2-3	TGCAGCTTCACTAGTACCCTATTCTCCACAGATACGCAATATTTT	CSFTSTLFSTDTQYF
.	TRBV5-4	.	TRBJ2-5	TGTGCCAGCAGCCAGAGAGGGGGGGTCGGCGAGACCCAGTACTTC	CASSQRGGVGETQYF
.	TRBV6-6	.	TRBJ1-1	TGTGTCAGCAGTAGGGTGAGGAACACTGAAGCTTTCTTT	CVSSRVRNTEAFF
TRBD1	TRBV6-6	many	TRBJ2-5	TGTGCCAGCAACCGGGACAGGGGGCAAGAGACCCAGTACTTC	CASNRDRGQETQYF
TRBD2	TRBV11-2	medium-sized	TRBJ2-1	TGTGCCAGCTCTCTAGCGGGAGGGCCGATTGATGAGCAGTTCTTC	CASSLAGGPIDEQFF
.	TRBV6-2/TRBV6-3	.	TRBJ2-2	TGTGTCAGCAGACAAGGGGTAGAGACCAACACCGGGGAGCTGTTTTTT	CVSRQGVETNTGELFF
.	TRBV11-2	.	TRBJ1-2	TGTGTCAGCAGCGAAGGTGCGGGGGTCGGTGGCTACACCTTC	CVSSEGAGVGGYTF
.	TRBV28	.	TRBJ2-1	TGTGCCGGCAGTTTGCCCAGCGCCAGGCCTGGCAATAAGCAGTTCTTC	CAGSLPSARPGNKQFF
.	TRBV7-8	many	TRBJ2-2	TGTGCCAGCAGCCCGGGACGGTTCGACACCGGGGAGCTGTTTTTT	CASSPGRFDTGELFF
.	TRBV11-2	.	TRBJ2-3	TGTGCCAGTACCTTGGAGCAGGCAACTAGTTGGGCGGGCACAGATACGCAGTATTTT	CASTLEQATSWAGTDTQYF
.	TRBV11-3	.	TRBJ2-6	TGTGCCAGCAGCGGCACAGGTTCTGGGGCCAACGTTGTGACTTTC	CASSGTGSGANVVTF
.	TRBV11-2	few	TRBJ2-2	TGTGTCAGCAGCTTAGGGACTTCCGGAGAGCTTTTTTTT	CVSSLGTSGELFF
.	TRBV6-5	.	TRBJ1-6	TGTGCCAGCAGTTACTCGATACTAGGGGTCAATTTACCCCTCCACTTT	CASSYSILGVNLPLHF
.	TRBV14	.	TRBJ2-2	TGTGCCAGCAGCCACGGGGTCACCGGGGAGCTGTTTTTT	CASSHGVTGELFF
TRBD1	TRBV29-1	once	TRBJ2-7	TGCAGCGTTTCTCACTCTCGGACAGGGGGCGCCGAGCAGTACTTC	CSVSHSRTGGAEQYF
.	TRBV7-9	.	TRBJ2-1	TGTGCCAGCAGCTTAGTGGATGGCGGCGGAAATGAGCAGTTCTTC	CASSLVDGGGNEQFF